The T cell receptor beta chain under discussion was sequenced for a study of cytomegalovirus exposure and HLA in healthy donors listed by TCRdb under 2017. General notes on the study: In an earlier analysis of some 610 of the donors, 276 Gb of sequence data and some 100 million unique TCR beta sequences from approximately 180 million T cells were reported. To study patterns of TCR occurrence, a later analysis re-analyzed previously published TCR beta repertoires from 700 or so donors and added high-resolution HLA genotyping. Alongside the repertoire data, information on donor age, sex, ethnicity and CMV serostatus was compiled. To predict cytomegalovirus infection status, the study brought together high-throughput TCR immunosequencing, statistical association of individual TCRs with disease status, and machine learning. Rather than using new phenotypic data, the later analysis identified candidate immune exposures from TCR beta sequences and from how often those sequences occurred across donors. The T cell repertoires of some 700 subjects were profiled by immunosequencing and related to cytomegalovirus serostatus. All discovery cohort repertoires had been generated using a single sequencing platform. Around 320 gigabases of sequencing data and approximately 93 million unique TCR sequences were included in an early release covering roughly 600 HLA-typed donors. The study was designed to test whether signatures of past pathogen exposure could be identified by cataloging public T cell receptors. In a later genetic analysis, genome-wide SNP genotypes for about three fifths of the roughly 670 donors were used, and that subset was treated as a discovery cohort. The number of donors typed differed by locus, with about 620-630 for A, B, C, DRB1 and DQB1, over 500 for DQA1, 600 to 610 for DPA1, and approximately 470 for DPB1. In an earlier analysis of 587 of the donors, high-throughput TCR beta sequencing was used to judge whether each TCR beta V gene segment behaved as functional or pseudogenic. Along with the approximately 700-subject first cohort, a separate validation cohort of over 90 different subjects was used. Among several hundred genotyped donors of the cohort, an average of about 220,000 unique TCR beta nucleotide sequences was sequenced per donor, of which about 18% were non-productive. Because of strong linkage in the cohort, roughly five DR-DQ haplotypes were treated as single units for association and clustering. Of the roughly 390 genotyped donors, about 80% fell in the genetic ancestry cluster associated with self-reported Caucasian donors. Both class I and class II loci were covered by HLA typing, at four-digit resolution.

Taken from the germline V gene, the CDR1 and CDR2 loops are MDHEN and SYDVKM. The CDR3, from cysteine to phenylalanine, totals 13 residues. Only the CDR3 part of the read is kept: 39 bases, read in frame from the first base. V lost 3 bases and J lost 4 bases; the stretch between them is 9 bases long. The cohort was made up of 500 to 800 healthy bone marrow donors. At the time of sampling, all cohort members were nominally healthy, though unrecorded immune exposures were likely present. CMV serostatus was recorded as positive for 250 to 300 and negative for 352 of the 666 cohort members, whereas no CMV serostatus was recorded for the donor in question. Each donor provided a peripheral blood sample, and peripheral blood mononuclear cells were used for TCR beta sequencing. The Qiagen DNeasy Blood Extraction Kit was used to extract genomic DNA from the blood cell samples. Libraries were prepared through the immunoSEQ multiplex PCR assay. A mixture of 60 forward primers for TCR Vbeta segments and 13 reverse primers for TCR Jbeta segments was used in the multiplex PCR. A multiplex PCR assay on genomic DNA amplified the CDR3 region of rearranged TCR beta genes. On the Illumina HiSeq System, the amplified TCR beta libraries were sequenced as 87-base-pair reads. In the original analysis: A later analysis counted some 74 million unique TCR beta chains across the 666 repertoires, and some 11 million of these chains were shared by at least two donors. Raw reads were error-corrected and collapsed into unique sequences with a nearest-neighbor algorithm that merged closely related sequences to remove PCR and sequencing errors. CDR3 sequences were aligned to IMGT reference sequences to assign V, D and J gene segments. For a sequence to be retained, at least a six-nucleotide match to both a V gene segment and a J gene segment was required. A rearrangement was called productive if the CDR3 had no stop codons and remained in frame with V and J, and every other rearrangement was called non-productive. CDR3 was defined by IMGT convention, running from the second conserved V-encoded cysteine to the conserved J-encoded phenylalanine. In an earlier analysis of more than 550 of the donors, sequences lacking an unambiguous match to a single V gene segment were excluded. An earlier analysis of fewer than 750 of the donors called V segments functional above 56.7% productive rearrangements and segregating when the between-donor standard deviation exceeded 5%. A statistical classification framework was built for diagnosing cytomegalovirus status from the catalog of TCR beta chain sequences. In a later analysis, TCR nucleotide sequences were compared against IMGT/GENE-DB human TR gene sequences so that V and J genes could be assigned. A later analysis assigned CDR3 sequences and most-parsimonious VDJ recombination scenarios with the TCRdist pipeline. In a later analysis, each TCR beta chain was defined by its CDR3 amino acid sequence together with its V-gene family, and reads without a unique V-gene family were excluded. In a later analysis, some 600 highly shared, low-generation-probability nucleotide sequences were removed to address suspected cross-contamination and a sequencing artifact. A later analysis calculated a clonal expansion index for each public chain from normalized within-repertoire ranks of inferred template counts. In a later analysis, generation probabilities were computed using a VDJ recombination model fitted to out-of-frame rearrangements, and the results were checked against IGoR. Hypergeometric tests were used in a later analysis to score TCR-TCR, TCR-HLA and TCR-CMV co-occurrence, with a repertoire-size bias correction applied to the TCR pairs. A later analysis estimated false discovery rates by permuting HLA or CMV assignments 20 times. In a later analysis, co-occurring TCRs were grouped using DBSCAN, and TCRdist sequence similarity was added for clustering within HLA-allele-positive subsets. Co-occurrence clustering excluded repertoires with fewer than 30,000 or more than 120,000 public chains, plus five with anomalous nucleotide sharing. This immuneACCESS table, as held by TCRdb, lists in-frame sequences with V and J called but not all clones. Of the missing ones, under half trace to an unresolved V gene in checked studies; the others have no known cause. That table is the source of V, J and clone size, and D and trimming were worked out from the DNA. The sample table shows about 140,000 clones, and 70% to 75% are seen once. Around 15% of the sample comes from the top ten.

Turning to this clone: Its antigen is not yet known. No much larger clone is present one base from it, and per-base qualities are unavailable.

Broad study findings and their caveats: Compared with equally common non-associated chains, HLA-associated TCR beta chains in a later analysis were more clonally expanded and had lower generation probabilities. The classifier was reported to diagnose cytomegalovirus status with high specificity and sensitivity in both the original and validation cohorts. Assigning TCR associations to individual alleles was difficult when HLA alleles, especially DR and DQ, strongly co-occurred. According to a later analysis, parvovirus B19, influenza, CMV and Epstein-Barr virus appeared linked to several top co-occurrence clusters. Some IMGT-functional V segments, including TRBV6-2 and TRBV6-3, could not be distinguished by the 87-base-pair reads and were therefore excluded. Across donors, most TCR sequences were observed very rarely, whereas some public TCRs were present in many individuals. Because some donors lacked HLA typing at each locus, the association tests relied only on the typed subset. A further reported finding was that TCR beta sequences accurately predicted the HLA-A and HLA-B alleles for most subjects in the first cohort. Because counts were too low, roughly 17 rarely observed V segments, including chromosome 9 orphons, were left out of the earlier analysis of 500 to 750 of the donors. According to a later genetic analysis, donors in an Asian-associated ancestry cluster had fewer N-insertions in productive TCRs than the roughly 670-donor mean. Linkage disequilibrium might explain the correlated functional status among segregating V segments, but an unknown experimental factor could not be excluded. In this cohort, only TCR beta chains were sequenced, and detectable features were limited by the absence of alpha or paired-chain data. Most CMV-associated TCR beta chains appeared to be HLA-restricted in a later analysis, and the HLA associations seemed to be driven largely by CMV exposure. A cluster of highly shared sequence variants was judged likely to represent a technical artifact of the sequencing pipeline. In a later analysis, some 17,000 TCR beta sequences were associated with specific HLA alleles at a false discovery rate of 0.05. For the cohort, immune exposure information was limited to CMV serostatus. A later genetic analysis associated a missense DCLRE1C variant with V-gene and J-gene trimming of TCR beta chains, and an independent cohort replicated the association. Broadly in line with IMGT annotations, most TCR beta V segments showed up in productive rearrangements about 87% or about 30% of the time in an earlier analysis of several hundred of the donors. In vitro tests confirmed that three of the cytomegalovirus-associated TCR beta chains recognize cytomegalovirus antigens. A later analysis found that TCR association rates varied across HLA loci, with DRB1 alleles showing the most associated TCRs and HLA-C alleles the fewest. The authors suggested that the approach could potentially be extended to other disease states and immunological phenotypes. The presence/absence analyses assumed that sequencing depth was roughly uniform across donors, and that assumption may not be true. The study gave a list of around 170 TCR beta chains associated with cytomegalovirus.

The sequence is built from TRBV28 and TRBJ1-2, with TRBD1 as a weak D call on 5 bases. The TCR was taken from a human donor in good health. Input material: PBMCs. The bases read TGTGCCAGCAGTTTTGCGGGGACCTATGGCTACACCTTC. Its coded protein is CASSFAGTYGYTF.